This TCR beta chain is from a study of shared T cell receptors in the human thymus. This clone came up a few times. Some clones are missing from TCRdb's copy, which holds only in-frame ones; the method was immunoSEQ multiplex PCR. The sample consists of about 500,000 clones, approximately 80% of them appearing once. V lost 0 bases to trimming and J lost 2 bases, with 11 bases between them. The CDR3 is made up of 15 amino acids. Germline V CDR1 and CDR2: SGHVS, FNYEAQ. This same sample was also part of a study on human thymus T cells. That source adds: Corrective surgery for congenital heart defects was being performed on the healthy Finnish infants who served as donors. Obtained as resections during corrective heart surgery, the thymus tissue was then studied. Gene usage for V and J segments appeared biased in thymic and blood repertoires.

The rearrangement joins TRBV7-6 to TRBJ2-7; D possibly corresponds to TRBD2 (5 bases). The clonotype originates from a boy younger than two with a congenital heart defect. Source material: thymocytes. The chain's CDR3 is CASSLALGLTYEQYF. CDR3 DNA sequence: TGTGCCAGCAGCTTAGCGCTCGGACTCACCTACGAGCAGTACTTC.